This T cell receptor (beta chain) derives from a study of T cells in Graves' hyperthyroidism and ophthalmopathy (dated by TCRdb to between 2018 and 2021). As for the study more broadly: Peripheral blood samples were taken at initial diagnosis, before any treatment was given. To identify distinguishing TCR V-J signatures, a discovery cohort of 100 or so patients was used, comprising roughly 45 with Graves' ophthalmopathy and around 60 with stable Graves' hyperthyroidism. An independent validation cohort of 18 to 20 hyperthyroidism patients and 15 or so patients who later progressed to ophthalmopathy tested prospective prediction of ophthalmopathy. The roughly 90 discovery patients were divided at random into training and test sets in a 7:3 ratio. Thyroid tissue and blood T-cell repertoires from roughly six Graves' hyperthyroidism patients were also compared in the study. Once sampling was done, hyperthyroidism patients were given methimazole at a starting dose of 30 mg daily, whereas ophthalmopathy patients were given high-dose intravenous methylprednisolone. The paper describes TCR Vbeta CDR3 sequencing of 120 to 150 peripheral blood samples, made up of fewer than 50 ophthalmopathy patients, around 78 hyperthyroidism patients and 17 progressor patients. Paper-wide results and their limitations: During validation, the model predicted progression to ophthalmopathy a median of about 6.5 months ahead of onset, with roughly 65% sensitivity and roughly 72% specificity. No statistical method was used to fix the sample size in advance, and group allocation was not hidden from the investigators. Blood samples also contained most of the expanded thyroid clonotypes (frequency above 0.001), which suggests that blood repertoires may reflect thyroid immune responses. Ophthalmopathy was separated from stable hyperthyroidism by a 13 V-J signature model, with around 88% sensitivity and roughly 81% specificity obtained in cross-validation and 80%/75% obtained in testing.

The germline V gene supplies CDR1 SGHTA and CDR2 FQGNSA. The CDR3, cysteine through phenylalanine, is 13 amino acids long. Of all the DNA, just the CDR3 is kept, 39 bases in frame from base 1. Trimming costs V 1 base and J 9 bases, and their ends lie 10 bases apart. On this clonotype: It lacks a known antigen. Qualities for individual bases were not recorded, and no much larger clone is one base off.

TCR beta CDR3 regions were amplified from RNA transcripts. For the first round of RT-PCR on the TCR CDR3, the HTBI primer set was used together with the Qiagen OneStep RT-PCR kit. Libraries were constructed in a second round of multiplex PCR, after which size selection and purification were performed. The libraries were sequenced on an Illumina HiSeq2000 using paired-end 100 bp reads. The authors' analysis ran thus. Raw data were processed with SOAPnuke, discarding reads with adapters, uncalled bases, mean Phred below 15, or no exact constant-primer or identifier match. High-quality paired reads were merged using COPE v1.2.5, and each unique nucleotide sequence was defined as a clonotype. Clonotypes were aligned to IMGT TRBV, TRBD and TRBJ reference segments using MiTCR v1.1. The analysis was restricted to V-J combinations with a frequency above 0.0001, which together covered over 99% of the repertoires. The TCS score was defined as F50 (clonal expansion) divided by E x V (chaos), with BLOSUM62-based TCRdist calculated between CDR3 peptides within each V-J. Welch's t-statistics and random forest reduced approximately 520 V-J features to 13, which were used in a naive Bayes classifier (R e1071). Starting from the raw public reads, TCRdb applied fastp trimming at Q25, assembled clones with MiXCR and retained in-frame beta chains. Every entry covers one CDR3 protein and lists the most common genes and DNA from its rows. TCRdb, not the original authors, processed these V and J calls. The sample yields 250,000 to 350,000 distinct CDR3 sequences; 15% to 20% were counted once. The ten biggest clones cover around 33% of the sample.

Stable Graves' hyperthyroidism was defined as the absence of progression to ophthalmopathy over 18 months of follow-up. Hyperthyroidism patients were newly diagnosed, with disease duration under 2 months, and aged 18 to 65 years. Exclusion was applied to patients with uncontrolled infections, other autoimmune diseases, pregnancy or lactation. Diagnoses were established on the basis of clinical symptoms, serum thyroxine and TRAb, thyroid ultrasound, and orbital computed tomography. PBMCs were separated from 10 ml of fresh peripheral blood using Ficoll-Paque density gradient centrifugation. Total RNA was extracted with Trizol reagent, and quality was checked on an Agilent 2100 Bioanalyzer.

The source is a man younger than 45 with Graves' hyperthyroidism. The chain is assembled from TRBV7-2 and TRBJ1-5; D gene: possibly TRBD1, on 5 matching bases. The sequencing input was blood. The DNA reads TGTGCCAGCAGCTTAGGCTTCGGGGGGCCCCAGCATTTT. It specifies CASSLGFGGPQHF.